This T cell receptor beta chain was profiled in a study of OX40 agonist ivuxolimab in advanced cancers. Whole-study context: Patients were treated with ivuxolimab, an agonistic anti-OX40 (CD134) antibody. Patients enrolled in dose escalation were diagnosed with hepatocellular carcinoma, melanoma, renal cell or head and neck cancer.

Concerning this clone: Its target is not known.

The repertoire was sequenced with immunoSEQ multiplex PCR; TCRdb's copy has only in-frame clones and lacks some. Here the sample spans 40,000 to 45,000 clones, 86% being singletons. Germline V lookup: CDR1 SEHNR, CDR2 FQNEAQ (reference sequence). V lost 5 bases to trimming and J lost 4 bases, with 17 bases between them. The CDR3 is 16 residues long. General study findings and limits: The authors did not determine the antigen specificity of the expanded peripheral T cells. Some of the nonresponding patients also showed low levels of normalized T-cell clonal expansion.

The chain recombines TRBV7-9 with TRBJ2-2; D possibly matches TRBD1 or TRBD2 (6 bases each). The sequences come from CD4+ or CD8+ T cells sorted from blood, collected in a trial of the OX40 agonist ivuxolimab. This TCR derives from an adult with an advanced solid tumor such as melanoma, head and neck, liver or kidney cancer. In nucleotides, the CDR3 is TGTGCCAGCAGCCCCCTAGGGGGGATCATCACCGGGGAGCTGTTTTTT. It yields the protein CASSPLGGIITGELFF.